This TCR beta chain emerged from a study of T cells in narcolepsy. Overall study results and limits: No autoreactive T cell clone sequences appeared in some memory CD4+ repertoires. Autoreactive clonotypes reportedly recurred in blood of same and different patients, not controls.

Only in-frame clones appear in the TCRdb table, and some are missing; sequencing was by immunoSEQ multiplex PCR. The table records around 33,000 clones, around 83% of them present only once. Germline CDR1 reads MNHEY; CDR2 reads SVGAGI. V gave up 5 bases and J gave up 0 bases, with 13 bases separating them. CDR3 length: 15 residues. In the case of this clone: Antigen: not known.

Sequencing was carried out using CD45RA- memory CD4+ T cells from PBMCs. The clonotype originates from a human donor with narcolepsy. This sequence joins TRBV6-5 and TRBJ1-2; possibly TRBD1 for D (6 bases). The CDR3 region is CASSVNRVPNYGYTF. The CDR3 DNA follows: TGTGCCAGCAGTGTTAACAGGGTACCTAACTATGGCTACACCTTC.